Sequencing of this TCR beta chain was carried out in a study of blood T cell repertoires in COVID-19. Study-level background: COVID-19 samples from acute and convalescent phases originated in the United States, Italy and Spain. Sources were T cells, B-cell-depleted T cells, or PBMCs; the material itself was cDNA or gDNA.

Trimming took off 4 bases at V and 4 bases at J, with 16 bases between the two ends. The germline V gene encodes CDR1 LGHNA and CDR2 YNFKEQ. The CDR3 is 15 residues long. As originally analysed: Quantification of nucleated cells was approximated via reference gene primer amplification. TCRdb's table, derived via immunoSEQ multiplex PCR, lists solely in-frame clones and lacks some. V, J and clone size were drawn from that table, and D and trimming were deduced from the DNA. Of about 280,000 clones in the sample, approximately 88% are singletons; the top ten hold less than 10%. The chain is built from TRBV4-2 and TRBJ1-2; no clear D. The receptor was isolated from a man younger than 35 with active or convalescent COVID-19. The source material was peripheral blood. The DNA of the CDR3 is TGTGCCAGCAGCCCCCTAGCCGGGGAGCCCTATGGCTACACCTTC. Its protein is CASSPLAGEPYGYTF.